These 9 T cell receptor beta chains were sequenced from one sample in a study of blood T cell repertoires in COVID-19. Using immunoSEQ multiplex PCR, the repertoire was profiled, and TCRdb retains in-frame clones only, with some absent. The repertoire holds 25,000 to 35,000 clones, with under 85% as singletons. The source material was peripheral blood. The source of these receptors is a woman older than 75 with acute or convalescent COVID-19.

The rearrangement uses TRBV7-6 and TRBJ2-7; TRBD2 matches at 7 bases. Per germline, CDR1 SGHVS and CDR2 FNYEAQ. The CDR3 runs 16 residues. The junction had 15 bases not matched to a gene; V was cut back by 5 bases and J by 5 bases. In DNA form, the CDR3 reads TGTGCCAGCAGCACGTATCCTAGCGGTTCAGGCAACGAGCAGTACTTC. Amino acid sequence: CASSTYPSGSGNEQYF.

This clone was observed a single time. The rearrangement joins TRBV10-1 to TRBJ1-6; D unclear. Per germline, CDR1 WNHNN and CDR2 SYGVQD (reference sequence). The CDR3 spans 12 residues. Deletions cut 6 bases from V and 7 bases from J, with 7 bases between. The CDR3 DNA is TGCGCCAGCAGAAGAGGAAATTCACCCCTCCACTTT. This codes for CASRRGNSPLHF.

The CDR3 DNA reads as TGTGCCAGCAGCCCCGAGCTCGCTGGAAACACCATATATTTT. Residues: CASSPELAGNTIYF. The chain combines TRBV5-4 with TRBJ1-3, with no clear D. The germline gives CDR1 SGHNT, CDR2 YYREEE (reference sequence). V gave up 4 bases and J gave up 2 bases, with 10 bases separating them. The CDR3 has 14 amino acids.

The rearrangement uses TRBV19 and TRBJ2-7; weak D call: TRBD1 (5 bases). Trimming pared 4 bases from V and 1 base from J, leaving 11 bases between. The CDR3 totals 14 residues. Looked up from germline, CDR1 is LNHDA and CDR2 is SQIVND (reference sequence). As DNA, the CDR3 is TGTGCCAGTAGTAACCTAGACAGTTCCTACGAGCAGTACTTC. Protein product: CASSNLDSSYEQYF.

The V gene is TRBV2, the J gene TRBJ2-2; unclear D gene. Germline-derived CDR1 and CDR2 are SNHLY and FYNNEI. The CDR3 runs to 14 residues. The germline V and J ends were trimmed by 3 bases and 2 bases, with 7 bases remaining between them. CDR3 in amino acids: CASSEGPNTGELFF. The CDR3 DNA reads TGTGCCAGCAGTGAGGGCCCAAACACCGGGGAGCTGTTTTTT.

In DNA, the CDR3 is TGTGCCAGCAGCTTGGGGGGACAGGGGCGAGCCTATGGCTACACCTTC. Its translation is CASSLGGQGRAYGYTF. This chain links TRBV5-4 with TRBJ1-2; 10 bases match TRBD1. The length of the CDR3 is 16 residues. CDR1 is SGHNT, CDR2 YYREEE, per germline (reference sequence). Trimming removed 0 bases from V and 4 bases from J; junction bases left unmatched: 6.

V gene TRBV6-6 combines with J gene TRBJ2-7; D possibly corresponds to TRBD2 (6 bases). The germline V gene has CDR1 MNHNY and CDR2 SVGAGI (reference sequence). This CDR3 region has 13 residues. Trimming removed 6 bases at V and 2 bases at J, with 11 bases between. In DNA form, the CDR3 reads TGTGCCAGCAGCCCCGGGGGACCCTACGAGCAGTACTTC. Amino acids: CASSPGGPYEQYF.

V and J are TRBV5-1 and TRBJ1-5, with 8 bases fitting TRBD1. Germline V gives CDR1 SGHRS, CDR2 YFSETQ. V lost 4 bases and J lost 4; bases outside the gene matches: 4. The CDR3 length is 14 residues. The DNA for the CDR3 is TGCGCCAGCAGCGCAGGGGGCAATAATCAGCCCCAGCATTTT. Translating gives CASSAGGNNQPQHF.

This clone was counted between two and nine times. The chain carries TRBV5-1 and TRBJ2-7; no firm D call. Germline CDR1 is SGHRS and CDR2 is YFSETQ. This CDR3 is built from 13 residues. V lost 2 bases and J lost 5, with 11 bases in between. CDR3 DNA sequence: TGCGCCAGCAGCTTATTAGGAGAAGACGAGCAGTACTTC. Its protein product is CASSLLGEDEQYF.